Listed below are T cell receptor beta chains from one sample, sequenced in a study of blood T cells in healthy people across ages. TCRdb re-called the 5' RACE reads through MiXCR, storing one row per CDR3 protein. The sample has around 1,000,000 distinct CDR3 sequences; less than 25% are singletons. The same sample was also used in a study of T cells of mothers and their children.

Sequenced: blood. The receptors originated from a girl aged 2 to 10 in good health. Both conserved end residues are part of each CDR3. A D gene is named only where the DNA matches it firmly. The size of a clone is reported for some rows only, either as once, few or many, or as a class for expanded clones.

J,V,D,size,CDR3,DNA
TRBJ1-6,TRBV6-2/TRBV6-3,.,.,CASSYSIPRNSPLHF,TGTGCCAGCAGTTACTCGATACCTAGGAACTCACCCCTCCACTTT
TRBJ2-1,TRBV28,.,.,CASSARGSYNEQFF,TGTGCCAGCAGCGCACGAGGCTCCTACAATGAGCAGTTCTTC
TRBJ2-1,TRBV3-1,.,.,CASSARLLPQITHEQFF,TGTGCCAGCAGCGCCAGACTACTACCCCAAATCACCCATGAGCAGTTCTTC
TRBJ2-4,TRBV4-3,.,few,CASSQTGRHTQYF,TGCGCCAGCAGCCAAACGGGCAGACACACTCAGTACTTC
TRBJ2-5,TRBV7-8,TRBD2,few,CASSSRGLAGQETQYF,TGTGCCAGCAGCTCCAGAGGGCTAGCGGGGCAAGAGACCCAGTACTTC
TRBJ2-7,TRBV20-1,.,once,CSATGTSYEQYF,TGCAGTGCCACCGGGACTTCCTACGAGCAGTACTTC
TRBJ2-5,TRBV6-5,.,.,CASSSQGRQTQYF,TGTGCCAGCAGTTCACAGGGGAGGCAGACCCAGTACTTC
TRBJ2-1,TRBV7-3,TRBD2,few,CASSPRLADPEEQFF,TGTGCCAGCAGCCCTCGACTAGCGGACCCTGAGGAGCAGTTCTTC
TRBJ1-3,TRBV25-1,TRBD1,.,CASSTGVSAGNTIYF,TGTGCCAGCAGTACAGGGGTAAGCGCTGGAAACACCATATATTTT
TRBJ2-3,TRBV20-1,TRBD2,.,CSAGPGSGSGDTQYF,TGCAGTGCAGGACCGGGTAGCGGGAGTGGAGATACGCAGTATTTT
TRBJ2-5,TRBV3-1,.,.,CASTRTDQETQYF,TGTGCCAGCACCAGGACTGACCAAGAGACCCAGTACTTC
TRBJ2-7,TRBV29-1,.,.,CSVVLRGSYEQYF,TGCAGCGTTGTCCTTAGGGGGTCCTACGAGCAGTACTTC
TRBJ1-1,TRBV7-8,.,few,CASSLTPENTEAFF,TGTGCCAGCAGCTTAACCCCTGAAAACACTGAAGCTTTCTTT
TRBJ2-1,TRBV11-2,TRBD1,few,CASSLYPWDRSDNEQFF,TGTGCCAGCAGCTTGTACCCATGGGACAGGTCTGACAATGAGCAGTTCTTC
TRBJ1-1,TRBV5-1,TRBD1,.,CASSLGDRLNTEAFF,TGCGCCAGCAGCTTGGGGGACAGGTTGAACACTGAAGCTTTCTTT
TRBJ2-5,TRBV10-1,TRBD2,.,CASSGARDYRINQETQYF,TGCGCCAGCAGTGGAGCCCGGGACTACCGAATTAACCAAGAGACCCAGTACTTC
TRBJ2-7,TRBV4-1,.,.,CASSQETLGYEQYF,TGCGCCAGCAGCCAAGAAACTCTGGGCTACGAGCAGTACTTC
TRBJ2-7,TRBV29-1,.,.,CSAYQGSYEQYF,TGCAGCGCATATCAGGGGTCCTACGAGCAGTACTTC
TRBJ2-7,TRBV4-3,.,few,CASSPRKGADLYEQYF,TGCGCCAGCAGCCCACGGAAAGGGGCCGACCTCTACGAGCAGTACTTC
TRBJ2-5,TRBV20-1,.,.,CSAREGEFQETQYF,TGCAGTGCTAGAGAGGGGGAATTCCAAGAGACCCAGTACTTC
TRBJ2-3,TRBV5-6,.,.,CASSLRDPRRTQYF,TGTGCCAGCAGCTTGCGGGACCCTCGAAGAACGCAGTATTTT
TRBJ1-1,TRBV12-3/TRBV12-4,.,.,CASTPLTRGWNTEAFF,TGTGCCAGCACCCCACTGACCAGGGGATGGAACACTGAAGCTTTCTTT